This T cell receptor beta chain was sequenced in a study of blood T cell repertoires in COVID-19. Study at large: Acute-phase and convalescent COVID-19 samples originated in the United States, Italy and Spain. T cells, B-cell-depleted T cells, or PBMCs supplied cDNA or gDNA.

Original methodology: Amplifying reference gene primers gave estimates of nucleated cell counts. Only in-frame clones appear in the TCRdb table, and some are missing; sequencing was by immunoSEQ multiplex PCR. The V and J calls and the clone size are those of that table, but D and trimming were determined from the DNA. The sample carries about 98,000 clones, approximately 80% recorded once. The sequence was obtained from a man in his 70s with active or convalescent COVID-19. What was sequenced was peripheral blood.

The CDR3 DNA sequence: TGTGCCAGCCGGCGGGGGAGGGCCGAGACCCAGTACTTC. Its protein is CASRRGRAETQYF. The rearrangement joins TRBV12-3 or TRBV12-4 to TRBJ2-5; TRBD2 aligns across 7 bases. The CDR3 sequence is 13 residues long. V shed 8 bases, J shed 5 bases, and the junction held 8 bases outside the gene matches.